A selection of T cell receptor beta chains follows, all from one sample in a study of T cell changes during pregnancy in multiple sclerosis. This table comes from immunoSEQ multiplex PCR, and its TCRdb copy is limited to in-frame clones, with some not included. The sample lists 45,000 to 60,000 clones; under 95% were seen once. Sequenced material: CD8+ T cells from peripheral blood mononuclear cells, taken before pregnancy. Receptors originate from a female donor with multiple sclerosis, enrolled in a pregnancy study. CDR3s include the opening cysteine and the closing phenylalanine or tryptophan. D genes are given only for firm matches. Clone size is given for some rows only: seen once, a few or many times, or a class if the clone is expanded.

j_call: TRBJ2-1
v_call: TRBV5-6
clone_size: -
d_call: TRBD2
cdr3_nt: TGTGCCAGCAGCTTGGTAGCGGGGGGGTACAATGAGCAGTTCTTC
cdr3_aa: CASSLVAGGYNEQFF

j_call: TRBJ1-1
v_call: TRBV7-2
clone_size: -
d_call: -
cdr3_nt: TGTGCCAGCAGCTTATTTGTCCAGGCGAACACTGAAGCTTTCTTT
cdr3_aa: CASSLFVQANTEAFF

j_call: TRBJ2-6
v_call: TRBV7-2
clone_size: few
d_call: -
cdr3_nt: TGTGCCAGCAGCTCTAGAGCCTCTGGGGCCAACGTCCTGACTTTC
cdr3_aa: CASSSRASGANVLTF

j_call: TRBJ2-7
v_call: TRBV4-2
clone_size: once
d_call: -
cdr3_nt: TGTGCCAGCAGCGTGAACCGAGGGGGCTCCTACGAGCAGTACTTC
cdr3_aa: CASSVNRGGSYEQYF

j_call: TRBJ1-4
v_call: TRBV7-8
clone_size: few
d_call: -
cdr3_nt: TGTGCCAGCAGGCTGACGCGGAAACTGTTTTTT
cdr3_aa: CASRLTRKLFF

j_call: TRBJ2-2
v_call: TRBV5-4
clone_size: -
d_call: -
cdr3_nt: TGTGCCAGCAGCTACAGGGTGGACGGGGAGCTGTTTTTT
cdr3_aa: CASSYRVDGELFF

j_call: TRBJ2-4
v_call: TRBV13
clone_size: -
d_call: TRBD1
cdr3_nt: TGTGCCAGCAGCGATGGGACAGGGGGAGTAAGCGCCAAAAACATTCAGTACTTC
cdr3_aa: CASSDGTGGVSAKNIQYF

j_call: TRBJ2-7
v_call: TRBV13
clone_size: -
d_call: TRBD2
cdr3_nt: TGTGCCAGCAGCTTAAGACTAGCGGGGGCCGAGCAGTACTTC
cdr3_aa: CASSLRLAGAEQYF

j_call: TRBJ1-1
v_call: TRBV9
clone_size: -
d_call: TRBD1
cdr3_nt: TGTGCCAGCAGCGCCAGGGGGGATGAAGCTTTCTTT
cdr3_aa: CASSARGDEAFF

j_call: TRBJ2-3
v_call: TRBV7-6
clone_size: -
d_call: TRBD1
cdr3_nt: TGTGCCAGCAGCCCTAGGGACAGGGGGCTATCCCCGCCTCCCACAGATACGCAGTATTTT
cdr3_aa: CASSPRDRGLSPPPTDTQYF

j_call: TRBJ2-1
v_call: TRBV19
clone_size: -
d_call: -
cdr3_nt: TGTGCCAGTAGTATCAATCGAGACAATGAGCAGTTCTTC
cdr3_aa: CASSINRDNEQFF

j_call: TRBJ1-1
v_call: TRBV5-6
clone_size: -
d_call: -
cdr3_nt: TGTGCCAGCAGCTTTGGACAGTCTGAAGCTTTCTTT
cdr3_aa: CASSFGQSEAFF

j_call: TRBJ1-2
v_call: TRBV2
clone_size: -
d_call: -
cdr3_nt: TGTGCCAGCAGGAGTAACTATGGCTACACCTTC
cdr3_aa: CASRSNYGYTF

j_call: TRBJ2-7
v_call: TRBV4-2
clone_size: -
d_call: TRBD2
cdr3_nt: TGTGCCAGCAGCCAAGATGGGACTAGCGCCCCCCACGAGCAGTACTTC
cdr3_aa: CASSQDGTSAPHEQYF

j_call: TRBJ1-1
v_call: TRBV7-2
clone_size: once
d_call: -
cdr3_nt: TGTGCCAGCAGTCCACAGCTGAACACTGAAGCTTTCTTT
cdr3_aa: CASSPQLNTEAFF

j_call: TRBJ2-3
v_call: TRBV7-3
clone_size: -
d_call: TRBD2
cdr3_nt: TGTGCCAGCAGCTGGACTAGCGGGGGGTCAGATACGCAGTATTTT
cdr3_aa: CASSWTSGGSDTQYF

j_call: TRBJ1-6
v_call: TRBV11-2
clone_size: few
d_call: -
cdr3_nt: TGTGCCAGCAGAAGGCAGGGGAGCTCCTATAATTCACCCCTCCACTTT
cdr3_aa: CASRRQGSSYNSPLHF

j_call: TRBJ1-2
v_call: TRBV4-3
clone_size: -
d_call: -
cdr3_nt: TGCGCCAGCAGCCAAGAAGCGGGGGACCTCTATGGCTACACCTTC
cdr3_aa: CASSQEAGDLYGYTF

j_call: TRBJ2-1
v_call: TRBV5-4
clone_size: -
d_call: -
cdr3_nt: -
cdr3_aa: CASSFGRGARVGFFF

j_call: TRBJ1-1
v_call: TRBV10-3
clone_size: -
d_call: -
cdr3_nt: TGTGCCATCAGTGAGGGGGAGTCGAACACTGAAGCTTTCTTT
cdr3_aa: CAISEGESNTEAFF

j_call: TRBJ1-2
v_call: TRBV7-9
clone_size: -
d_call: TRBD1
cdr3_nt: TGTGCCAGCAGCCCAGCAGGGGGCCCTCCAGGCTATGGCTACACCTTC
cdr3_aa: CASSPAGGPPGYGYTF

j_call: TRBJ2-1
v_call: TRBV9
clone_size: -
d_call: -
cdr3_nt: TGTGCCAGCAGCTATAATGATGAGCAGTTCTTC
cdr3_aa: CASSYNDEQFF